The clone carrying this T cell receptor (beta chain) has at least ten counts. No antigen is known for it. The data originate from a study of identical twins. The study's findings and limits: Insertions ran lower in abundant cord blood beta clonotypes, though not in memory repertoires. Conclusions leaned on cross-sectional statistical analysis and did not track the same donors over time. Out-of-frame TCR alpha sharing in monozygotic twins exceeded recombination model predictions.

The trim removed 1 base at V and 2 bases at J, leaving 3 bases unmatched. Germline CDR1 SGHTA, CDR2 FQGNSA. The CDR3 runs 15 residues. TCRdb itself ran the 5' RACE reads through MiXCR, one entry per CDR3 protein. The sample includes about 160,000 distinct CDR3 sequences, approximately 4% of them seen just once. This clonotype was sampled from a man between 18 and 35 years old in good health. This chain connects TRBV7-2 to TRBJ2-7, with 9 nucleotides matching TRBD2. The sequenced sample was memory T cells sorted from blood. CDR3 DNA: TGTGCCAGCAGCTTAGATGCGGGAGGGCCCTACGAGCAGTACTTC. It yields the protein CASSLDAGGPYEQYF.